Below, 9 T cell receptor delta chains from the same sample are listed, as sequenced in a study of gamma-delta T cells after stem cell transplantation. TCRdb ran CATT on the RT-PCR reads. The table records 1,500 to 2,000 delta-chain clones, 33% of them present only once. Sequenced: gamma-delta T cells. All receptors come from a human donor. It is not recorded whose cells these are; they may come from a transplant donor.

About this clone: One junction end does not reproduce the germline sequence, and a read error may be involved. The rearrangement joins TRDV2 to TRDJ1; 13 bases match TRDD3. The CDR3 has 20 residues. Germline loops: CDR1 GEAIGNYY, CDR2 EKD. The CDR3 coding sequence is TGTGCCTGTGACTGCGTACTGGGGGATACGCGGGATTCGTACACCGATACACTCATCTTT. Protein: CACDCVLGDTRDSYTDTLIF.

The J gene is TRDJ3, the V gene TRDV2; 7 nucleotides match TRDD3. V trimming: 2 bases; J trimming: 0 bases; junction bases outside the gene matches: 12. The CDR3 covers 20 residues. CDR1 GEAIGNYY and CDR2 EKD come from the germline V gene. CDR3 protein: CACDRAGGPLRSWDTRQMFF. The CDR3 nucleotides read TGTGCCTGTGACAGGGCTGGGGGCCCCCTCCGCTCCTGGGACACCCGACAGATGTTTTTC.

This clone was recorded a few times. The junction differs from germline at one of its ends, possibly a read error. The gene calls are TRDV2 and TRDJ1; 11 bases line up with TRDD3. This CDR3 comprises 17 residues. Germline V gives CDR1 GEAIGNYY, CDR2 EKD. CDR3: CARDALLGDRYTDKLIF. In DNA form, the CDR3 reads TGTGCCCGTGACGCCTTACTGGGGGATAGGTACACCGATAAACTCATCTTT.

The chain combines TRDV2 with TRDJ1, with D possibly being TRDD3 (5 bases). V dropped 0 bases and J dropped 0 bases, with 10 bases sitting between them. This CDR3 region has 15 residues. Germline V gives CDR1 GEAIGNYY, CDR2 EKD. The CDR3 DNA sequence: TGTGCCTGTGACACCCTGGGAGCCTACACCGATAAACTCATCTTT. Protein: CACDTLGAYTDKLIF.

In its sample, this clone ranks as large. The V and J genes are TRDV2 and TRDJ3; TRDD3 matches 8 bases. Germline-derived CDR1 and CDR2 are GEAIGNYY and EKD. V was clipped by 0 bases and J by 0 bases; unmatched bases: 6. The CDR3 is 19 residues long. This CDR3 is CACDTGGYQSSWDTRQMFF. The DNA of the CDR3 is TGTGCCTGTGACACCGGGGGATATCAGAGCTCCTGGGACACCCGACAGATGTTTTTC.

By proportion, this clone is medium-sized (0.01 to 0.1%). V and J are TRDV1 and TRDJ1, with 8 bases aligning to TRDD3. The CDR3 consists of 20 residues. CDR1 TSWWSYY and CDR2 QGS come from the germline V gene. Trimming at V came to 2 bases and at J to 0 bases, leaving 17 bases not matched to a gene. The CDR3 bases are TGTGCTCTTGGGGAAACCAACTCGATACTGGGGGGACCGTACACCGATAAACTCATCTTT. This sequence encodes CALGETNSILGGPYTDKLIF.

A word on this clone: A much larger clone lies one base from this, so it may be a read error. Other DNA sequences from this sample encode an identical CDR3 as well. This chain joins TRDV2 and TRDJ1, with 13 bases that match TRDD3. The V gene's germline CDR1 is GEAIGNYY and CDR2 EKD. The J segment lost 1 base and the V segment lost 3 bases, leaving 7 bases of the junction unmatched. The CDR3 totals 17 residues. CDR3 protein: CACDPLLGDTLTDKLIF. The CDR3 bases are TGTGCCTGTGACCCCCTACTGGGGGATACGCTCACCGATAAACTCATCTTT.

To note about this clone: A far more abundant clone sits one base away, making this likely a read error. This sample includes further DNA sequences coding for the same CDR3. CDR3 sequence reads: CACDTLGDTRAVSDKLIF. The CDR3 nucleotides are TGTGCCTGTGACACTCTGGGGGATACGCGGGCGGTGTCCGATAAACTAATCTTT. This chain links TRDV2 with TRDJ1, with TRDD3 matching 12 bases. Germline CDR1 reads GEAIGNYY; CDR2 reads EKD. This CDR3 is 18 amino acids long.

This CDR3 reads CACDSMGPADKLIF. CDR3 coding DNA: TGTGCCTGTGACAGCATGGGCCCCGCCGATAAACTCATCTTT. The chain recombines TRDV2 with TRDJ1, with D unclear. Trimming took off 2 bases at V and 3 bases at J, with 12 bases between the two ends. Germline CDR1 and CDR2: GEAIGNYY and EKD. The CDR3 is 14 residues long.